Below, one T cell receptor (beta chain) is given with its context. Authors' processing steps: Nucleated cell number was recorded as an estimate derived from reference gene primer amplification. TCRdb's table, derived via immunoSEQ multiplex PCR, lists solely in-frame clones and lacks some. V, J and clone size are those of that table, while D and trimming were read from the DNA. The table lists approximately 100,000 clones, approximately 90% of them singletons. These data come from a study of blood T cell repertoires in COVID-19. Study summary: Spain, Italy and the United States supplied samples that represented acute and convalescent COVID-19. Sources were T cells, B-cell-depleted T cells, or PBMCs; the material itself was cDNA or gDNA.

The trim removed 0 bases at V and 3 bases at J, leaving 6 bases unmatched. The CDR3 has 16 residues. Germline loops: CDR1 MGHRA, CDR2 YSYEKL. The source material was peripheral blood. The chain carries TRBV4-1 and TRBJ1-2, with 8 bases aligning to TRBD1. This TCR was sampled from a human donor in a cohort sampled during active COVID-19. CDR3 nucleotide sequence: TGCGCCAGCAGCCAAGATCCACAGGGGGATGACTATGGCTACACCTTC. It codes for CASSQDPQGDDYGYTF.